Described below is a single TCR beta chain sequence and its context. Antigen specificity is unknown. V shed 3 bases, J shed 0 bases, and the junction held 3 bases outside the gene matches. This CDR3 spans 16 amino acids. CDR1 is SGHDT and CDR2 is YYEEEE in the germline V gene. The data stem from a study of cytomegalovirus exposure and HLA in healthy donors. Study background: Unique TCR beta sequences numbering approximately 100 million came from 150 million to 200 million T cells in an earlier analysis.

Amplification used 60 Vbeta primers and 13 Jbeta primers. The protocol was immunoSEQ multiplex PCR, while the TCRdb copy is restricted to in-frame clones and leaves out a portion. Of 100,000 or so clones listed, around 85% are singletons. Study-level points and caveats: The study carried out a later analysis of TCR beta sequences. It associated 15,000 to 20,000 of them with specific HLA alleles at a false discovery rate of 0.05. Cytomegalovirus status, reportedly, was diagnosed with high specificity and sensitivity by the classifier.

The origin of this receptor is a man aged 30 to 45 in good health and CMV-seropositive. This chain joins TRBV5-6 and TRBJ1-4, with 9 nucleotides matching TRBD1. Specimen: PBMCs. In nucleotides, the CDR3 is TGTGCCAGCAGCTCGCGGACAGGGGCAACTAATGAAAAACTGTTTTTT. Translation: CASSSRTGATNEKLFF.